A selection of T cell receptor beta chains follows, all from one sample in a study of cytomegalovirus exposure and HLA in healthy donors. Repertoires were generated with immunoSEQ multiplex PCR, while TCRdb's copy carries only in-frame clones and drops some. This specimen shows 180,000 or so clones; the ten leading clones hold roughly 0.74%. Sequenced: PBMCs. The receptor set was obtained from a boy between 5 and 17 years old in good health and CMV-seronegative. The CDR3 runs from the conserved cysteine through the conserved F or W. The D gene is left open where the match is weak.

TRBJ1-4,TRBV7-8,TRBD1,TGTGCCAGCAGCTTTTACCGGGACAGAGTAGCGTCCGCAACTAATGAAAAACTGTTTTTT,CASSFYRDRVASATNEKLFF
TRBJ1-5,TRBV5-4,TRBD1,TGTGCCAGCAGCTTGGGAACCGGGACAGGGGATCAGCCCCAGCATTTT,CASSLGTGTGDQPQHF
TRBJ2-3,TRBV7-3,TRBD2,TGTGCCAGCAACGGGACTAGCAGCACAGATACGCAGTATTTT,CASNGTSSTDTQYF
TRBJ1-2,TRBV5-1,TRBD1,TGCGCCAGCAGCGCGGACAGGGATGGCTACACCTTC,CASSADRDGYTF
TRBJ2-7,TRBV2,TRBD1,TGTGCCAGCAGTCCCGTTTACGGGACAGGGATCTACGAGCAGTACTTC,CASSPVYGTGIYEQYF
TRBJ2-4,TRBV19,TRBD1,TGTGCCAGTAGCCCAATCGACAGGGTTGGTTTAAACATTCAGTACTTC,CASSPIDRVGLNIQYF
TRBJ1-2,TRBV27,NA,TGTGCCAGCAGGCGGGGTTTGGCTTTGGATGGCTACACCTTC,CASRRGLALDGYTF
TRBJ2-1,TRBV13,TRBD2,TGTGCCAGCAGTTTTAGCGGGGGGCCTTACAATGAGCAGTTCTTC,CASSFSGGPYNEQFF
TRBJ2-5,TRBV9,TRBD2,TGTGCCAGCAGCGTGAGACTAGCGGGGGAAGAGACCCAGTACTTC,CASSVRLAGEETQYF
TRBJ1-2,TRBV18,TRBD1,TGTGCCAGCTCACCATTTAGCGGGGACAGGGCGAACTATGGCTACACCTTC,CASSPFSGDRANYGYTF
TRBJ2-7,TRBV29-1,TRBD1,TGCAGCGTTGGACAAAACAGGGGGCGAAGGACCGAGCAGTACTTC,CSVGQNRGRRTEQYF
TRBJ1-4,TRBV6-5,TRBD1,TGTGCCAGCAGACCGGACAGGGGGCGCGAAAAACTGTTTTTT,CASRPDRGREKLFF
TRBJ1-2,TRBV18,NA,TGTGCCAGCTCACCCCTTGCAGAGCAGGGAAACTATGGCTACACCTTC,CASSPLAEQGNYGYTF
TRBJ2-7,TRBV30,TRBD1,TGTGCCTGGAGCGCCGGGTCAGGGGGCGGATACGAGCAGTACTTC,CAWSAGSGGGYEQYF
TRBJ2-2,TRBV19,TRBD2,TGTGCCAGTACCCAAGGTGCTAGCGGGGGCGGGGAGCTGTTTTTT,CASTQGASGGGELFF
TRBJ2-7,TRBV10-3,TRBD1,TGTGCCATCACCCCGACAGGGGCTACCCACGAGCAGTACTTC,CAITPTGATHEQYF
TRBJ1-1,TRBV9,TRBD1,TGTGCCAGCAGCCCAGGGGGGCTCGCGTTGGCCACTGAAGCTTTCTTT,CASSPGGLALATEAFF
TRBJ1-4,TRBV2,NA,TGTGCCAGCAGTGAAGCTGAAGGGGGTGCAACTAATGAAAAACTGTTTTTT,CASSEAEGGATNEKLFF
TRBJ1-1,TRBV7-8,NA,TGTGCCAGCAGCTTAGGGACACGGAACACTGAAGCTTTTTTT,CASSLGTRNTEAFF
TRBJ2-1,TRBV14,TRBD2,TGTGCCAGCAGCCTCGGACTAGTGGGCAATGAGCAGTTCTTC,CASSLGLVGNEQFF
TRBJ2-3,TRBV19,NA,TGTGCCAGTGGTCTGGCGGGCCCCACAGATACGCAGTATTTT,CASGLAGPTDTQYF
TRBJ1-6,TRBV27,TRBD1,TGTGCCAGCAGCCCGGGACAGGGCGATGCTTACCATAATTCACCCCTCCACTTT,CASSPGQGDAYHNSPLHF
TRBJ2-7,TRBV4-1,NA,TGCGCCAGCAGCGAAAGACAGCCGCCCTACGAGCAGTACTTC,CASSERQPPYEQYF
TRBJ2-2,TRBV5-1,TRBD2,TGCGCCAGCAGCTCGGGACTAGCGGGGTCTGGGGAGCTGTTTTTT,CASSSGLAGSGELFF
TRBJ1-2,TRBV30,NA,TGTGCCGGCAGGGTAAGGACTAACTATGGCTACACCTTC,CAGRVRTNYGYTF
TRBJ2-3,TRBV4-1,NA,TGCGCCAGCAGCCAAGTGGCCGGGACAGATACGCAGTATTTT,CASSQVAGTDTQYF
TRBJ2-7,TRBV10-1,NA,TGCGCCAGCAGCCTTTACGAGCAGTACTTC,CASSLYEQYF
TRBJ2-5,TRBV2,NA,TGTGCCAGCAGCAAACTAGGACCAAACCAAGAGACCCAGTACTTC,CASSKLGPNQETQYF
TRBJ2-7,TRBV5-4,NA,TGTGCCAGCAGCCCCCTCGGTAGTAGCGAGCAGTACTTC,CASSPLGSSEQYF
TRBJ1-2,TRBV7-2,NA,TGTGCCAGCGCGTCAGACCTCCCGACTTTTGGAGGCTACACCTTC,CASASDLPTFGGYTF
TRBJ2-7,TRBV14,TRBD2,TGTGCCAGCAGCCAAGGCGTTCTTAGCGGGGGGGACTACGAGCAGTACTTC,CASSQGVLSGGDYEQYF
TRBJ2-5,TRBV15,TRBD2,TGTGCCACCTCTCTAGCGGGGGGAGAGACCCAGTACTTC,CATSLAGGETQYF
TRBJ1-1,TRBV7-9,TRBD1,TGTGCCAGCAGCTCCCAAGGGACAGGGATCGGTAGGAACACTGAAGCTTTCTTT,CASSSQGTGIGRNTEAFF
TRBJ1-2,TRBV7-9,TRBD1,TGTGCCAGCAGCTGGGGACAGAGCGGCTACACCTTC,CASSWGQSGYTF
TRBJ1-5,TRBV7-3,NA,TGTGCCACCAGGCGGGACAATCAGCCCCAGCATTTT,CATRRDNQPQHF
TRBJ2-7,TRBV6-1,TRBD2,TGTGCCAGCAGTGAAAACCCGAGCGGGGGGGGGAACGAGCAGTACTTC,CASSENPSGGGNEQYF
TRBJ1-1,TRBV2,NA,TGTGCCACCGCCCGGGGGGCAATCGCTGAAGCTTTCTTT,CATARGAIAEAFF
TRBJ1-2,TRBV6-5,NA,TGTGCCAGCGGCGGGATAGGGGCGGTTGGCTATGGCTACACCTTC,CASGGIGAVGYGYTF
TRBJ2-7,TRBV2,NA,TGTGCCAGCAGTCACTTTTCTAGCTACGAGCAGTACTTC,CASSHFSSYEQYF
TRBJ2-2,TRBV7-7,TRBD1,TGTGCCAGCAGCCCAGACAGGGTTGGCACCGGGGAGCTGTTTTTT,CASSPDRVGTGELFF
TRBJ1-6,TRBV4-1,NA,TGCGCCAGCAGCCAGTACAGGGACTCACCCCTCCACTTT,CASSQYRDSPLHF
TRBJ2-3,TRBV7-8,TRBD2,TGTGCCAGCAGCTACGACCGAAGACTAGCGGGGGGCACAGATACGCAGTATTTT,CASSYDRRLAGGTDTQYF
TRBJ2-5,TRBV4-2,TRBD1,TGTGCCAGCAGCCAACCCGACAGGGGGCGCGAAGAGACCCAGTACTTC,CASSQPDRGREETQYF
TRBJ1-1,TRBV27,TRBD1,TGTGCCAGCAGTTTATCCGCCGACAGGGCAGCTTTCTTT,CASSLSADRAAFF
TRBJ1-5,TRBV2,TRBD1,TGTGCCAGCTATTTGGACAGGGGGAATCAGCCCCAGCATTTT,CASYLDRGNQPQHF
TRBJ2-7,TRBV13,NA,TGTGCCAGCAGCCGAAGAATGTGGGGGGAGTTTGGCGAGCAGTACTTC,CASSRRMWGEFGEQYF
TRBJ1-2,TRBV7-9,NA,TGTGCCAGCAGACCCACCCAGGGCGGGGAGTTGGACTATGGCTACACCTTC,CASRPTQGGELDYGYTF
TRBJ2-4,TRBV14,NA,TGTGCCAGCAGCCATCAGGGGATAAACATTCAGTACTTC,CASSHQGINIQYF
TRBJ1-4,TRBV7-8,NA,TGTGCCAGCAGCTTCCAGGGGTTGGTCGGGGCAACTAATGAAAAACTGTTTTTT,CASSFQGLVGATNEKLFF
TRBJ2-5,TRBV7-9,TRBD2,TGTGCCAGCAGCTTCCCATCGGGGGGGACCCAGTACTTC,CASSFPSGGTQYF
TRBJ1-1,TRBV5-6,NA,TGTGCCAGCAGCTTAATGGGGCACACTGAAGCTTTCTTT,CASSLMGHTEAFF
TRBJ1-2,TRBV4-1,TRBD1,TGCGCCAGCAGCCAAGCGGGACAGAACAAAGATAACTATGGCTACACCTTC,CASSQAGQNKDNYGYTF
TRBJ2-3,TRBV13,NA,TGTGCCAGCAGCTTAGGCCGCTACTCTAGCACAGATACGCAGTATTTT,CASSLGRYSSTDTQYF
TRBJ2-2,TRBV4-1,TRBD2,TGCGCCAGCAGCCAAGAAGGACCGGGACTAAGCACCGGGGAGCTGTTTTTT,CASSQEGPGLSTGELFF